Included here is one T cell receptor (beta chain) sequence, with context. This sample is drawn from a study of blood T cell repertoires in COVID-19. In the original processing: Amplified reference gene primers provided the basis for estimating nucleated cell counts. Profiled with immunoSEQ multiplex PCR; TCRdb holds only in-frame clones, not every one. The V and J calls and the clone size are those of that table, but D and trimming were determined from the DNA. The sample comprises 150,000 to 200,000 clones, around four fifths of which are singletons, and around 3.6% rests with the top ten. Study members were between roughly 18 and 90 years old and lived in 20 to 30 US regions. Participants were placed into cohorts based on the clinical history they reported. The receptor's source is a woman aged 50 to 60 in a cohort exposed to, infected with or recovered from COVID-19 (not recorded which). Sequencing input: PBMCs or T cells enriched from blood (not recorded which).

This chain's CDR3 is CASRRSGVETQYF. DNA for the CDR3: TGCGCCAGCAGGCGATCGGGGGTAGAGACCCAGTACTTC. V and J are TRBV5-1 and TRBJ2-5; weak D call: TRBD2 (6 bases). CDR1 is SGHRS, CDR2 YFSETQ, per germline. CDR3 length: 13 amino acids. V lost 5 bases to trimming and J lost 4 bases, with 12 bases between them.